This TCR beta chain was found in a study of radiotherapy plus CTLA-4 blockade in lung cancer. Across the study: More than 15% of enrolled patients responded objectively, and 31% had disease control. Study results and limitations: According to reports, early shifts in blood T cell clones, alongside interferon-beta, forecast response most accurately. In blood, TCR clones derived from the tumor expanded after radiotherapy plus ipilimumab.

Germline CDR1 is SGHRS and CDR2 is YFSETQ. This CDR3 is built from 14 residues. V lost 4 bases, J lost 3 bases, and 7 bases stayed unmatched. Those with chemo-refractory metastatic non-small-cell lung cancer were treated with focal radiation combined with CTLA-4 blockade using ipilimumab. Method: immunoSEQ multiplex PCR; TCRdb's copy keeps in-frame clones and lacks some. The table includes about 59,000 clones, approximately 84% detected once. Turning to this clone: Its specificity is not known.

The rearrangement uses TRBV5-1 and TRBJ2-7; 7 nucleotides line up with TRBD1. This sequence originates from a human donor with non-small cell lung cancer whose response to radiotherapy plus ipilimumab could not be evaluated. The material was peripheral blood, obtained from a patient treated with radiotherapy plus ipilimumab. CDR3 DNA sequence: TGCGCCAGCAGCCCCGGGACAGACTTCTACGAGCAGTACTTC. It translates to CASSPGTDFYEQYF.